This T cell receptor beta chain appears in the sequencing data of a study of shared clonotypes between healthy human individuals. Study-level points and caveats: Naive subsets generally exceeded memory subsets in estimated richness. With few donors, the genetic and exposure-history diversity represented was limited. The generation probabilities recorded for non-shared clonotypes fell below those of clonotypes shared by all four donors.

Germline V gene sequence: CDR1 SSHAT, CDR2 FNYEAQ (reference sequence). The CDR3 contains 13 residues. Here immunoSEQ multiplex PCR was the method, and the copy in TCRdb shows in-frame clones only, minus some. The table has 2 million to 3 million clones, more than 80% seen once. To note about this clone: Its antigen is not known. At one boundary the junction diverges from the germline segment, which might be a read error.

The sequence was obtained from a man between 18 and 29 years old in good health. The chain combines TRBV7-7 with TRBJ2-5; D ambiguous. The sample comprised naive CD4+ T cells sorted from blood. Subset noted: CD45RA+ positively selected. CDR3 amino acids: CASSSSLQETQYF. The CDR3 DNA reads TGTGCTAGCAGCTCCTCCCTCCAAGAGACCCAGTACTTC.